The 8 T cell receptor beta chains reported below all come from one sample, sequenced in a study of blood T cell repertoires in COVID-19. Sequencing was performed with immunoSEQ multiplex PCR; in TCRdb, only in-frame clones are kept and a portion is missing. The table lists some 300,000 clones, about 82% of them singletons. Sequenced material: peripheral blood. Receptors originate from a woman between 50 and 59 years old with active or convalescent COVID-19.

V usage is TRBV7-9 and J usage is TRBJ2-1; D is unclear. The CDR3 consists of 15 residues. The V gene lost 5 bases and the J gene lost 0 bases, with 11 bases spanning the gap. From germline, CDR1 is SEHNR and CDR2 FQNEAQ (reference sequence). CDR3 in DNA: TGTGCCAGCAGCCGACTCTCGGGCTCCTACAATGAGCAGTTCTTC. It codes for CASSRLSGSYNEQFF.

The chain employs TRBV15 and TRBJ1-1; tentative D call: TRBD1 (6 bases). CDR1 is LNHNV and CDR2 is YYDKDF in the germline V gene (reference sequence). The CDR3 extends over 13 amino acids. The V and J ends lost 5 bases and 3 bases respectively, with 10 bases between them. The CDR3 DNA reads as TGTGCCACCAGCGATGGACAGTACACTGAAGCTTTCTTT. Amino acids: CATSDGQYTEAFF.

This clone was seen only once. The chain has TRBV4-1 and TRBJ1-3, with no clear D. CDR1 and CDR2 from the germline V gene are MGHRA and YSYEKL. CDR3 length equals 15 residues. Trimming stripped 4 bases from V and 0 bases from J, with 10 bases between. The CDR3 here is CASSRGQHSGNTIYF. In DNA, the CDR3 is TGCGCCAGCAGCCGCGGGCAACACTCTGGAAACACCATATATTTT.

V usage is TRBV11-2 and J usage is TRBJ2-3; D perhaps matches TRBD2 (6 bases). Per the germline V gene, CDR1 is SGHAT and CDR2 is FQNNGV. V was clipped by 1 base and J by 1 base, with 6 bases between them. This CDR3 spans 14 amino acids. CDR3 bases: TGTGCCAGCAGCTTAGTAGCGGGCACAGATACGCAGTATTTT. Translated, it gives CASSLVAGTDTQYF.

V and J are TRBV5-1 and TRBJ2-5, with no clear D. From germline, CDR1 is SGHRS and CDR2 YFSETQ. V was clipped by 0 bases and J by 1 base, with 13 bases between them. This CDR3 contains 16 residues. CDR3 DNA sequence: TGCGCCAGCAGCTTGGGCGTGGCGGCCCCCCAAGAGACCCAGTACTTC. Translation: CASSLGVAAPQETQYF.

The chain uses TRBV6-5 and TRBJ2-2; 9 bases line up with TRBD1. Germline V gene lookup returns CDR1 MNHEY and CDR2 SVGAGI. Germline trimming cut 11 bases from V and 0 bases from J; bases unmatched to any gene: 4. The CDR3 length is 14 residues. CDR3 sequence (DNA): TGTGCCGGAGGGACAGGGACGAACACCGGGGAGCTGTTTTTT. Translating it yields CAGGTGTNTGELFF.

The rearrangement joins TRBV11-1 to TRBJ1-1; unclear D gene. V lost 2 bases, J lost 9 bases, and 10 bases lay in between. The CDR3 contains 12 residues. CDR1 and CDR2 from the germline V gene are SGHAT and FQDESV (reference sequence). CDR3 in amino acids: CASSLNGGQAFF. The CDR3 coding sequence is TGTGCCAGCAGCTTAAACGGCGGGCAAGCTTTCTTT.

This clone was seen only once. CDR3 nucleotides: TGCGCCAGCAGCCAAGAATCGTACGAGCAGTACTTC. Translation: CASSQESYEQYF. The chain combines TRBV4-1 with TRBJ2-7; no firm D call. Germline CDR1 and CDR2: MGHRA and YSYEKL. The ends were cut back, 0 bases at V and 4 bases at J, with 4 bases in the middle. The CDR3 totals 12 residues.